The source of this T cell receptor (beta chain) is a study of T-cell reconstitution after alpha-beta-depleted transplantation in children. Overall study results and limits: Several hundred rapidly expanded clones from non-depleted graft cells reportedly supplied alpha-beta T cells about two months post-transplant. Recipient T cells and thymic progenitors that survived were the source of the high TCRbeta diversity seen at day 60 in some patients. From newly produced T cells came most of the T-cell counts and diversity one year after transplant.

With 3 bases clipped from V and 13 bases from J, the junction kept 12 bases outside the gene matches. Per the germline V gene, CDR1 is DFQATT and CDR2 is SNEGSKA (reference sequence). The CDR3 extends over 14 amino acids. Unique molecular identifiers were used in preparing the TCRbeta library. Each CDR3 protein gets one entry after TCRdb re-called the PCR reads with MiXCR. The sample lists about 90,000 distinct CDR3 sequences; 15% were seen once. This clonotype was counted ten times or more. Its antigen is undetermined. The gene calls are TRBV20-1 and TRBJ2-3, with TRBD2 matching 11 bases. The sequences come from PBMCs, mostly from graft donor cells, collected 180 days after TCRalphabeta/CD19-depleted stem cell transplant. The receptor was isolated from a male patient aged 2 to 10 who had a stem cell transplant for acute lymphoblastic leukemia, so the T cells may come from the graft donor. The CDR3: CSASPGLADFIKYF. In DNA, the CDR3 is TGCAGTGCTAGCCCGGGACTAGCGGACTTCATAAAGTATTTT.